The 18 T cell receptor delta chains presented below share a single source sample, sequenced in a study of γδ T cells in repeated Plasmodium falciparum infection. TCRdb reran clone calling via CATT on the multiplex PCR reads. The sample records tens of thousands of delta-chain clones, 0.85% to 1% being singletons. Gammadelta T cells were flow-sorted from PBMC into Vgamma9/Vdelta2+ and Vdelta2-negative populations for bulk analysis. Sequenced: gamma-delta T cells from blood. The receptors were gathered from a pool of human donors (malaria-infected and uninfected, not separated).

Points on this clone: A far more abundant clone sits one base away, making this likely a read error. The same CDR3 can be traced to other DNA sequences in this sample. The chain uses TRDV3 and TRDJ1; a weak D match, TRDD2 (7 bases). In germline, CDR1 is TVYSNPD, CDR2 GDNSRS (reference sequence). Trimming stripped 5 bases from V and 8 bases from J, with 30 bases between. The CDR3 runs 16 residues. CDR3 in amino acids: CAATIPTWDNDDKLIF. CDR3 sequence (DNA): TGTGCCGCGACCATTCCTACGTGGGATAACGACGACAAACTCATCTTT.

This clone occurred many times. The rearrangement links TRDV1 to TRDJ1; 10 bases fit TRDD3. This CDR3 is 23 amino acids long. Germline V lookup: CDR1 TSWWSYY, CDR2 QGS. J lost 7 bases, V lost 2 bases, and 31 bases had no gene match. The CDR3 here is CALGEGDPTSWGILLVGSGKLIF. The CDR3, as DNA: TGTGCTCTTGGGGAAGGGGATCCTACGTCTTGGGGGATACTGTTAGTCGGGAGTGGTAAACTCATCTTT.

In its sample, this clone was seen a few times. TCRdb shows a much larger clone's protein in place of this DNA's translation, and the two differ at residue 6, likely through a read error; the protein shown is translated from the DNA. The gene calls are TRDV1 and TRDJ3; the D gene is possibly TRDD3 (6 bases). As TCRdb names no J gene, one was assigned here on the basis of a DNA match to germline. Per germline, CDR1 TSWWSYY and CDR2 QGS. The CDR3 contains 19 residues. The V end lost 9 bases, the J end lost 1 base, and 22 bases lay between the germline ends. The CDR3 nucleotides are TGTGCTCTCGAACCTCCACTCGGGGGGACATCCTGGGACACCCGACAGATGTTTTTC. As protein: CALEPPLGGTSWDTRQMFF.

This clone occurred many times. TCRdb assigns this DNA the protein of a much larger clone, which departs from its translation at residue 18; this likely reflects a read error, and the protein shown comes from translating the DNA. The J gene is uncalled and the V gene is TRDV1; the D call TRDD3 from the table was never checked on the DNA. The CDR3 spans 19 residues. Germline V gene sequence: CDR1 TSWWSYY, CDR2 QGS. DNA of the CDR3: TGTGCTCTTGGGGAACTAGAGTCGTCCCGGTCCTTTATTACCGATAAACTCACCTTT. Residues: CALGELESSRSFITDKLTF.

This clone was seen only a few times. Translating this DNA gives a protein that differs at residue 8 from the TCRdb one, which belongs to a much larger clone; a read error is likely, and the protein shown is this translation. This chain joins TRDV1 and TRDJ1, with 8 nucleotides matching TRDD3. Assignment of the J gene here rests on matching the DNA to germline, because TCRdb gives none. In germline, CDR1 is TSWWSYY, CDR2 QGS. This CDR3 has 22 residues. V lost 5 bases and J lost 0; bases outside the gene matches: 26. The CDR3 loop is CALGKGRLLAGGDTGYTDKLIF. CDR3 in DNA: TGTGCTCTTGGGAAAGGGCGGCTCCTAGCGGGTGGGGATACCGGGTACACCGATAAACTCATCTTT.

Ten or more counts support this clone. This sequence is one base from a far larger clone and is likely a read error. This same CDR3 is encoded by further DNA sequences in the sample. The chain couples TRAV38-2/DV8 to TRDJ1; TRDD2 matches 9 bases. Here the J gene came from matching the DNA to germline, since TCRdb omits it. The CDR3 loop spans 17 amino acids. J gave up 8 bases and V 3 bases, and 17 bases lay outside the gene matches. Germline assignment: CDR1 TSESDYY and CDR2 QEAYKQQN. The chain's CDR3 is CAYRTPGLPTPLSKLIF. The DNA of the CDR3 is TGTGCTTATAGGACCCCGGGCCTTCCTACCCCTCTATCGAAACTCATCTTT.

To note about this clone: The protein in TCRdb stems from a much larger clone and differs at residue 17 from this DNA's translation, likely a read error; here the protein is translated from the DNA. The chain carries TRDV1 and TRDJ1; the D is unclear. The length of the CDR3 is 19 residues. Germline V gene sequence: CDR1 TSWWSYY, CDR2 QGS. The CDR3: CALGGSTRRDSTYTDKHIF. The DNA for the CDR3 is TGTGCTCTTGGGGGCTCTACCCGTCGGGACAGTACTTACACCGATAAACACATCTTT.

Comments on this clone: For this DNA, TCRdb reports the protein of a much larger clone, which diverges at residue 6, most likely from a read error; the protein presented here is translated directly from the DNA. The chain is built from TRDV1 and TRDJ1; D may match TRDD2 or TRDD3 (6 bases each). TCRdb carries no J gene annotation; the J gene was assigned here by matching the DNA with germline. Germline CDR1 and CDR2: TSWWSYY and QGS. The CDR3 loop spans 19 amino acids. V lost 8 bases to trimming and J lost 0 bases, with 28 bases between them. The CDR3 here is CALSYWDGRGLQYTDKLIF. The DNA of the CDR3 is TGTGCTCTTTCCTACTGGGATGGTAGAGGGTTACAGTACACCGATAAACTCATCTTT.

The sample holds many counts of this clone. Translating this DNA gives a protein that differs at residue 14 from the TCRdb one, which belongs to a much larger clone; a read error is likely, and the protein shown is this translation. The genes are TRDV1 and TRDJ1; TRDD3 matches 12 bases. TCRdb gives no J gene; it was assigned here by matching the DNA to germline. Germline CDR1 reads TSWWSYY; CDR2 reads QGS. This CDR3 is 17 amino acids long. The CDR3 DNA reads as TGTGCTCTTGGGCTTCCTGCGACTGGGGGATACACCGATGAACTCATCTTT. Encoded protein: CALGLPATGGYTDELIF.

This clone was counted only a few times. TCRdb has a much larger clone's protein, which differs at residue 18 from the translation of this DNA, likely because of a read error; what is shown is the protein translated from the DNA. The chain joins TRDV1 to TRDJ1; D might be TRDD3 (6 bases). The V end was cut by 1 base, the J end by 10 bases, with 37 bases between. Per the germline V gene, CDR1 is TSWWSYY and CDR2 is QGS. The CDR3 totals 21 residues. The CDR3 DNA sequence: TGTGCTCTTGGGGAACGAGAGCGCCTACATTCGAACGGGGGGGAACTGCCCAGACTCATCTTT. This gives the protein CALGERERLHSNGGELPRLIF.

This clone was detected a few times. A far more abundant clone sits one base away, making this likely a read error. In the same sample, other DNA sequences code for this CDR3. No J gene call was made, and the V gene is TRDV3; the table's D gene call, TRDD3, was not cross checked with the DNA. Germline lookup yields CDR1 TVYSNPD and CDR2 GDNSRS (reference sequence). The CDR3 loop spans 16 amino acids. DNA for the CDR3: TGTGCCTTTACCTTCCCTTGGGGGATACCCACCGATAAACTCATCTTC. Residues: CAFTFPWGIPTDKLIF.

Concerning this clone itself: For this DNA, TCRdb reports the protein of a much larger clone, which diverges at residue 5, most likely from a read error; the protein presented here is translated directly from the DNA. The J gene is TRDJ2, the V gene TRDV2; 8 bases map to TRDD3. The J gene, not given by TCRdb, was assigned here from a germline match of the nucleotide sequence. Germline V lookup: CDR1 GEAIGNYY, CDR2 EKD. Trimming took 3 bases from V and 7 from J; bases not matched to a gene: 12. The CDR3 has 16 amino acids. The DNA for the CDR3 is TGTGCCTGTGACGCCGTTTTGCCTGGGGGACTAGCACAACTCTTCTTT. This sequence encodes CACDAVLPGGLAQLFF.

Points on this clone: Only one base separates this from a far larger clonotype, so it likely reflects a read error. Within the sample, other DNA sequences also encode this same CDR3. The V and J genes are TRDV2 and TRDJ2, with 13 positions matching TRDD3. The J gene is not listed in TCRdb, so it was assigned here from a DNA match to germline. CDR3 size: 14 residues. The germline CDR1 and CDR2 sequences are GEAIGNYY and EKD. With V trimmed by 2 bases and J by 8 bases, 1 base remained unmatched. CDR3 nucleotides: TGTGCCTGTGACATACTGGGGGATACGGCACAACTCTTCTTT. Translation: CACDILGDTAQLFF.

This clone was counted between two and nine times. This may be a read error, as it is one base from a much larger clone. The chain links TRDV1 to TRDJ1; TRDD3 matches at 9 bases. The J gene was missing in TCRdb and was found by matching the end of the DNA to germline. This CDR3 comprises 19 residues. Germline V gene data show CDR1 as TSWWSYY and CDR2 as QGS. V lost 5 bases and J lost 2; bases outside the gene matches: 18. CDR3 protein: CALGILILGDGEGTDKLIF. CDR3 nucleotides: TGTGCTCTTGGGATTTTAATTCTGGGGGATGGGGAGGGGACCGATAAACTCATCTTT.

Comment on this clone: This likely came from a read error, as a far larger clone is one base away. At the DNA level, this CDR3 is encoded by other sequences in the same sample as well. The CDR3 bases are TGTGCCTGTGACACCGTGGTCATGGGGGATACGCGCCTGGCCGATAAACTCATCTTT. Amino acid sequence: CACDTVVMGDTRLADKLIF. V gene TRDV2 combines with J gene TRDJ1; TRDD3 aligns across 11 bases. TCRdb gives no J gene; it was assigned here by matching the DNA to germline. The germline gives CDR1 GEAIGNYY, CDR2 EKD. The CDR3 is made up of 19 amino acids. J was trimmed by 3 bases and V by 0 bases; bases with no gene match: 14.

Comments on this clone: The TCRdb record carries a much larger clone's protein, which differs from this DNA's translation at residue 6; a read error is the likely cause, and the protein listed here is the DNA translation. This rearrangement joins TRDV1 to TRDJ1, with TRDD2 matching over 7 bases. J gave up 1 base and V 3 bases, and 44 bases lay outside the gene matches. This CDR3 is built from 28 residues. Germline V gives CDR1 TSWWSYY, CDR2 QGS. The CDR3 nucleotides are TGTGCTCTTGGGGACCTTGAGGGTGCACCCAGTAGCCTTCCTCCTTGGGGTTCTCCCGGGGGTCCCACCGATAAACTCATCTTT. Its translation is CALGDLEGAPSSLPPWGSPGGPTDKLIF.

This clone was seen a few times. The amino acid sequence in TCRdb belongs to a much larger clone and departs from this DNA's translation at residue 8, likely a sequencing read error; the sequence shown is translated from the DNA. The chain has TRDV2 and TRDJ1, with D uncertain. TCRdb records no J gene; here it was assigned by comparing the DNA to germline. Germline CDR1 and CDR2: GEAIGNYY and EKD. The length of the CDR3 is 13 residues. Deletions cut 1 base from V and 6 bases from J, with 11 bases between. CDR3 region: CACDTTYLNKLIF. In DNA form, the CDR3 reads TGTGCCTGTGACACTACGTACTTGAATAAACTCATCTTT.

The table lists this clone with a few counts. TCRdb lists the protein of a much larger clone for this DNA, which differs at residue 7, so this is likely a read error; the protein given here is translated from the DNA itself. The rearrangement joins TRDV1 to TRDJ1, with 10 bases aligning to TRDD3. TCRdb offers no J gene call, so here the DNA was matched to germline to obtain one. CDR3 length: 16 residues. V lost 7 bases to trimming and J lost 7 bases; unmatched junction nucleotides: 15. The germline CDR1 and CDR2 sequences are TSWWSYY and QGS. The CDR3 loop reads CALVFGLLGDISKLIF. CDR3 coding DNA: TGTGCTCTTGTGTTCGGCCTCCTGGGGGATATCTCTAAACTCATCTTT.